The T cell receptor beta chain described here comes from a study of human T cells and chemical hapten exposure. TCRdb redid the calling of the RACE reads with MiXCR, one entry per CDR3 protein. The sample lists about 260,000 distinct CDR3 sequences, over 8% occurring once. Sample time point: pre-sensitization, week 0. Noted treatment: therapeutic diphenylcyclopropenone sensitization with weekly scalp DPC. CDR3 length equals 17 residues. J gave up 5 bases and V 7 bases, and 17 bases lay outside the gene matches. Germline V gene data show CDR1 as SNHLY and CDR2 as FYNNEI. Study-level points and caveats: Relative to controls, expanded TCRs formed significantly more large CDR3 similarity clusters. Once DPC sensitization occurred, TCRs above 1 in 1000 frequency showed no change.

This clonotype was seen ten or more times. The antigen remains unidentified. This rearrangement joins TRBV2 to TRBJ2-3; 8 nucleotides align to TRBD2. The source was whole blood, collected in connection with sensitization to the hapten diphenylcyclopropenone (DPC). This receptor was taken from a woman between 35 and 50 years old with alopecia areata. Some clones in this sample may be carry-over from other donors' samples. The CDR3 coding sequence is TGTGCCAGCAAAGCCGGGACTAGTCTCAGAGTCCGAGATACGCAGTATTTT. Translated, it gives CASKAGTSLRVRDTQYF.